This TCR beta chain was identified in a study of blood T cell repertoires in COVID-19. Study details: Sites across the United States, Italy and Spain contributed samples from acute and convalescent COVID-19.

Sequencing was performed with immunoSEQ multiplex PCR; in TCRdb, only in-frame clones are kept and a portion is missing. The sample lists about 57,000 clones, more than 75% occurring once. This CDR3 region has 12 residues. CDR1 and CDR2 from the germline V gene are MNHEY and SVGAGI. With 7 bases removed from V and 2 bases from J, the gap between germline ends came to 6 bases. The sequence was obtained from a woman aged 55-75 years with acute or convalescent COVID-19. This chain connects TRBV6-5 to TRBJ2-1; no reliable D call. What was sequenced was peripheral blood. CDR3 DNA: TGTGCCAGCACCCCTACCTACAATGAGCAGTTCTTC. Its translation is CASTPTYNEQFF.